These 16 T cell receptor beta chains were all obtained from the same sample, sequenced in a study of Graves' ophthalmopathy and Graves' hyperthyroidism. RNA transcripts provided the template for amplifying TCR beta CDR3 regions. An initial RT-PCR round employing HTBI primers preceded a second-round multiplex PCR. TCRdb reprocessed the multiplex PCR reads with MiXCR, giving one entry per CDR3 protein. Of hundreds of thousands of distinct CDR3 sequences listed, 22% are singletons. The sequenced sample was peripheral blood. The receptors here all came from a woman aged 18-29 years with stable Graves' hyperthyroidism. Some clones in this sample may be carry-over from other donors' samples.

This clonotype was observed a few times. This chain uses TRBV11-2 with TRBJ2-5; the D gene is possibly TRBD1 (6 bases). The CDR3 covers 14 residues. V was shortened by 0 bases and J by 5 bases, with 10 bases between the two germline ends. The germline CDR1 and CDR2 sequences are SGHAT and FQNNGV. CDR3 bases: TGTGCCAGCAGCTTAGACCAGGGGCGGGAGACCCAGTACTTC. This sequence encodes CASSLDQGRETQYF.

This clonotype was seen more than once but under ten times. The conserved phenylalanine or tryptophan normally closing the CDR3 is absent here, so this likely arose from a read error. The DNA is omitted, as the CDR3 cannot be located on it reliably, and the CDR3 follows TCRdb's listing. The rearrangement uses TRBV5-6 and TRBJ1-1. The CDR3 length is 12 residues, termini included. The germline V gene has CDR1 SGHDT and CDR2 YYEEEE. CDR3 residues: CASSSGGTEACS.

This clonotype showed up many times. This chain links TRBV7-8 with TRBJ2-7, with TRBD2 identical over 8 bases. Germline-derived CDR1 and CDR2 are SGHVS and FQNEAQ. The CDR3 has 14 amino acids. The V gene end was trimmed by 3 bases and the J gene end by 4 bases; junction bases not matched to a gene: 5. In DNA form, the CDR3 reads TGTGCCAGCAGCTTCGGCGGGAGGTCATACGAGCAGTACTTC. Residues: CASSFGGRSYEQYF.

There are a few counts of this clonotype. V usage is TRBV5-4 and J usage is TRBJ1-1; D is unresolved. Germline V gene lookup returns CDR1 SGHNT and CDR2 YYREEE (reference sequence). The CDR3 totals 14 residues. V lost 0 bases to trimming and J lost 7 bases, with 13 bases between them. The CDR3 DNA is TGTGCCAGCAGCTTGGCCGGAGGGAAGGTTGAAGCTTTCTTT. It specifies CASSLAGGKVEAFF.

The table lists this clonotype with many counts. The germline gene is not matched at one end of the junction; a read error may be the cause. The J gene is TRBJ2-5, the V gene TRBV12-3 or TRBV12-4, with D uncertain. The CDR3 covers 13 residues. The CDR3 reads CASSLASRETQYF. CDR3 coding DNA: TGTGCCAGCAGCTTAGCTAGTCGAGAGACCCAGTACTTC.

This clonotype has a count of ten or more. The rearrangement uses TRBV27 and TRBJ2-7, with TRBD2 matching 11 bases. Germline V CDR1 and CDR2: MNHEY, SMNVEV (reference sequence). The CDR3 length is 22 residues. The J segment lost 3 bases and the V segment lost 3 bases, leaving 25 bases of the junction unmatched. The CDR3 sequence is CASSLSRGLELAGDLLGYEQYF. The CDR3 coding sequence is TGTGCCAGCAGTTTGTCAAGGGGCCTTGAACTAGCGGGAGATTTGTTGGGCTACGAGCAGTACTTC.

This clonotype has a count of ten or more. V gene TRBV6-1 combines with J gene TRBJ2-5; 8 nucleotides match TRBD2. This CDR3 spans 15 amino acids. V was pared by 10 bases and J by 4 bases, with 14 bases of the junction left unmatched. Germline V gives CDR1 MNHNS, CDR2 SASEGT. The CDR3 region is CATGLAGAAGETQYF. The DNA for the CDR3 is TGTGCCACAGGGCTAGCGGGTGCCGCCGGAGAGACCCAGTACTTC.

In this sample, this clonotype turned up a few times. This rearrangement joins TRBV18 to TRBJ1-1, with D unresolved. Germline CDR1 reads KGHSH; CDR2 reads LQKENI. Trimming left V 1 base short and J 0 bases short, with 9 bases between. The CDR3 is made up of 15 amino acids. CDR3 in DNA: TGTGCCAGCTCACCACGTCCAGAATTGAACACTGAAGCTTTCTTT. As protein: CASSPRPELNTEAFF.

A note on this clonotype: This could be a read error, since a much larger clone is one nucleotide away. This chain connects TRBV19 to TRBJ1-2, with D perhaps matching TRBD1 (6 bases). Germline assignment: CDR1 LNHDA and CDR2 SQIVND (reference sequence). The CDR3 spans 15 residues. CDR3 nucleotides: TGTGTCAGTAGTATTGTCGGGGGCTGGAACTATGGCTACACCTTC. The encoded protein is CVSSIVGGWNYGYTF. Using reference TRBV19 and TRBJ1-2 for the parts outside the CDR3, the full variable domain is DGGITQSPKYLFRKEGQNVTLSCEQNLNHDAMYWYRQDPGQGLRLIYYSQIVNDFQKGDIAEGYSVSREKKESFPLTVTSAQKNPTAFYLCVSSIVGGWNYGYTFGSGTRLTVV.

This clonotype was picked up many times. The chain employs TRBV27 and TRBJ2-7, with TRBD1 as a possible D gene (6 bases). This CDR3 is built from 16 residues. Trimming removed 4 bases from V and 0 bases from J, with 16 bases in between. Looked up from germline, CDR1 is MNHEY and CDR2 is SMNVEV (reference sequence). CDR3: CASSYRVIRSSYEQYF. The DNA for the CDR3 is TGTGCCAGCAGTTACAGGGTCATAAGGAGCTCCTACGAGCAGTACTTC.

This clonotype was detected only a few times. This rearrangement joins TRBV28 to TRBJ2-5; D is perhaps TRBD1 (5 bases). Trimming pared 2 bases from V and 5 bases from J, leaving 15 bases between. This CDR3 spans 15 amino acids. CDR1 and CDR2 (germline): MDHEN, SYDVKM. The CDR3 coding sequence is TGTGCCAGCAGTTTAAGGGGCTCCGTCTTGGAGACCCAGTACTTC. This sequence encodes CASSLRGSVLETQYF.

The V and J genes are TRBV28 and TRBJ2-7, with a possible D match to TRBD2 (6 bases). V lost 1 base and J lost 6, with 16 bases in between. Germline V gene lookup returns CDR1 MDHEN and CDR2 SYDVKM. The CDR3 runs to 15 residues. The CDR3 nucleotides read TGTGCCAGCAGTTTATTGGGCTCCCCGGGACTCGAGCAGTACTTC. This gives the protein CASSLLGSPGLEQYF.

V and J are TRBV5-1 and TRBJ2-2; 8 bases align to TRBD2. Germline CDR1 SGHRS, CDR2 YFSETQ. The CDR3 contains 16 residues. J was trimmed by 2 bases and V by 2 bases; bases with no gene match: 5. Here the CDR3 reads CASSFGLADNTGELFF. The DNA of the CDR3 is TGCGCCAGCAGCTTCGGACTAGCCGATAACACCGGGGAGCTGTTTTTT.

This chain connects TRBV6-1 to TRBJ2-5; TRBD2 is a possible D gene (6 bases). Trimming removed 2 bases from V and 0 bases from J, with 16 bases in between. Per germline, CDR1 MNHNS and CDR2 SASEGT. The CDR3 is 17 residues long. CDR3 amino acids: CASSEWDSYAYQETQYF. The CDR3 DNA is TGTGCCAGCAGTGAATGGGACTCCTACGCGTACCAAGAGACCCAGTACTTC.

This chain joins TRBV6-1 and TRBJ1-1; 10 bases map to TRBD1. This CDR3 contains 15 residues. Germline V lookup: CDR1 MNHNS, CDR2 SASEGT. V was pared by 8 bases and J by 3 bases, with 9 bases of the junction left unmatched. Written as DNA, the CDR3 is TGTGCCAGCGCGGTGGACAGGGGGATCGACACTGAAGCTTTCTTT. Translation: CASAVDRGIDTEAFF.

At least ten counts were recorded for this clonotype. The J gene is TRBJ1-6, the V gene TRBV3-1; possibly TRBD1 for D (6 bases). Germline V lookup: CDR1 LGHDT, CDR2 YNNKEL (reference sequence). Trimming pared 3 bases from V and 9 bases from J, leaving 12 bases between. There are 14 residues in the CDR3. CDR3 in amino acids: CASSQAAGVSPLHF. The DNA of the CDR3 is TGTGCCAGCAGCCAGGCCGCAGGGGTTTCACCCCTCCACTTT.